The clone carrying this T cell receptor (beta chain) was detected a few times. No antigen is known for it. These data originate in a study of tumour-infiltrating T cells in Burkitt lymphoma. Study overall: The Burkitt lymphoma cohort spanned all epidemiological subtypes. Repertoire clonality predicted overall and progression-free survival.

Study results and caveats: Many Burkitt lymphoma patients shared several public clonotypes.

Only in-frame clones appear in the TCRdb table, and some are missing; sequencing was by immunoSEQ multiplex PCR. Of 43,000 or so clones in the sample, roughly 30% were seen once. The specimen sequenced was tumor tissue. This sequence originates from a human donor with Burkitt lymphoma.

DNA for the CDR3: TGTGCCTGGAGCCACGGACAGGGGGTGGACACCATATATTTT. It is translated as CAWSHGQGVDTIYF. The chain couples TRBV30 to TRBJ1-3; 10 bases fit TRBD1. V lost 3 bases, J lost 8 bases, and 7 bases stayed unmatched. Germline CDR1 reads GTSNPN; CDR2 reads SVGIG (reference sequence). The CDR3 has 14 residues.